This T cell receptor beta chain was captured by sequencing in a study of OX40 agonist ivuxolimab in advanced cancers. Study details: The group had a mean age of 60 years, ranged from about 20 to 90, and was around 82% male. Prior therapy, whether anti-PD-1, anti-PD-L1 or anti-CTLA-4, was allowed, and 30% to 40% had some. Patients achieving partial responses numbered three: one hepatocellular carcinoma case and two cutaneous melanoma cases. Study conclusions and caveats: Clonal expansion in partial responders at 0.1-3.0 mg/kg ranked among the lowest.

Remarks on this clone: Its antigen is not known.

Trimming removed 7 bases from V and 8 bases from J, with 24 bases in between. CDR1 is LNHDA, CDR2 SQIVND, per germline (reference sequence). The CDR3 contains 16 residues. Here immunoSEQ multiplex PCR was the method, and the copy in TCRdb shows in-frame clones only, minus some. The repertoire holds 65,000 or so clones, with roughly 86% as singletons. The TCR originated in an adult with an advanced solid tumor such as melanoma, head and neck, liver or kidney cancer. The sample in question was CD4+ or CD8+ T cells sorted from blood, obtained in a trial of the OX40 agonist ivuxolimab. V usage is TRBV19 and J usage is TRBJ2-1; tentative D call: TRBD1 (7 bases). The CDR3 DNA is TGTGCCAGTACCCAGGGAGGACAGGCACGCAGGGATGAGCAGTTCTTC. It codes for CASTQGGQARRDEQFF.